The 28 T cell receptor beta chains given below trace back to one sample, sequenced in a study of metastatic and nonmetastatic thyroid tumors. Among the patients, none had received any treatment before thyroid surgery. TCRdb re-called the PCR reads through MiXCR. The sample carries roughly 21,000 clones, about 30% recorded once. Material: blood. The receptors were sampled from a female donor with papillary thyroid cancer or a benign thyroid nodule (not recorded which). Some clones in this sample may be carry-over from other donors' samples.

This clone is medium-sized (0.01 to 0.1%) in the sample. CDR3 loop: CATSGPTGTSGRDEQFF. The DNA of the CDR3 is TGTGCCACCAGTGGTCCAACCGGGACTAGCGGGAGAGATGAGCAGTTCTTC. The gene calls are TRBV24-1 and TRBJ2-1, with 14 bases lining up with TRBD2. Per the germline V gene, CDR1 is KGHDR and CDR2 is SFDVKD. V gave up 5 bases and J gave up 8 bases; unmatched junction bases: 10. This CDR3 spans 17 amino acids.

This rearrangement joins TRBV6-1 to TRBJ2-2, with D unclear. Germline CDR1 is MNHNS and CDR2 is SASEGT. This CDR3 comprises 11 residues. Trimming removed 9 bases from V and 7 bases from J, with 9 bases in between. CDR3 in amino acids: CARNKVGELFF. The CDR3 DNA follows: TGTGCCAGAAATAAGGTCGGGGAGCTGTTTTTT.

The chain carries TRBV27 and TRBJ1-2; 9 nucleotides agree with TRBD1. In germline, CDR1 is MNHEY, CDR2 SMNVEV (reference sequence). With 6 bases clipped from V and 14 bases from J, the junction kept 16 bases outside the gene matches. This CDR3 spans 14 amino acids. The CDR3 protein is CASRDTGGAYGETF. DNA for the CDR3: TGTGCCAGCAGAGATACAGGGGGCGCCTATGGCGAGACCTTC.

The genes are TRBV24-1 and TRBJ1-2, with D perhaps matching TRBD1 (5 bases). This CDR3 has 12 amino acids. V lost 8 bases and J lost 6, with 12 bases in between. The germline gives CDR1 KGHDR, CDR2 SFDVKD. The CDR3 DNA is TGTGCCACCACTGAGGGGTGGGATGGCTACACCTTC. This codes for CATTEGWDGYTF.

The gene calls are TRBV6-2 or TRBV6-3 and TRBJ2-7; no reliable D call. Germline lookup yields CDR1 MNHEY and CDR2 SVGEGT. The CDR3 length is 16 residues. The V end lost 0 bases, the J end lost 3 bases, and 15 bases lay between the germline ends. This chain's CDR3 is CASSYSFSSSYYEQYF. CDR3 DNA sequence: TGTGCCAGCAGTTACTCGTTTAGCAGCTCCTACTACGAGCAGTACTTC.

The CDR3 nucleotides are TGCAGTGCTCCATCGGGACGCCTCGCCTACGAGCAGTACTTC. It yields the protein CSAPSGRLAYEQYF. The V gene is TRBV20-1, the J gene TRBJ2-7, with D perhaps matching TRBD1 or TRBD2 (5 bases each). V lost 5 bases, J lost 2 bases, and 16 bases lay in between. CDR1 DFQATT and CDR2 SNEGSKA come from the germline V gene (reference sequence). This CDR3 region has 14 residues.

The chain recombines TRBV6-2 or TRBV6-3 with TRBJ1-1; 9 positions match TRBD1. Trimming at V came to 0 bases and at J to 4 bases, leaving 12 bases not matched to a gene. Per the germline V gene, CDR1 is MNHEY and CDR2 is SVGEGT. The CDR3 runs to 18 residues. CDR3 in DNA: TGTGCCAGCAGTTACTCGGGACAGGGTTCCGAGTGGGGCACTGAAGCTTTCTTT. Amino acid sequence: CASSYSGQGSEWGTEAFF.

This clone has at least ten counts. A junction boundary mismatches the germline segment, possibly from a read error. Different DNA sequences within this sample yield the same CDR3. The chain links TRBV19 to TRBJ2-3, with 9 bases identical to TRBD2. CDR1 and CDR2 from the germline V gene are LNHDA and SQIVND (reference sequence). The CDR3 runs 13 residues. The CDR3 coding sequence is TGTGCCTCTAGCGGGGCGATCACAGATACGCAATATTTT. Translation: CASSGAITDTQYF.

With respect to this clone: The junction departs from the called germline gene at one end, perhaps through a read error. This CDR3 reads CSSSFRGAGARYEQYF. DNA of the CDR3: TGTTCCAGCAGTTTCCGGGGGGCAGGGGCGCGGTACGAGCAGTACTTC. This chain connects TRBV28 to TRBJ2-7; maybe TRBD2 (7 bases). The CDR3 consists of 16 residues. Germline V lookup: CDR1 MDHEN, CDR2 SYDVKM.

This clone was detected ten times or more. The gene calls are TRBV18 and TRBJ1-6; D ambiguous. CDR1 KGHSH and CDR2 LQKENI come from the germline V gene. The V and J ends lost 5 bases and 7 bases respectively, with 9 bases between them. The CDR3 contains 13 residues. CDR3 sequence: CASSGSGNSPLHF. In nucleotides, the CDR3 is TGTGCCAGCTCAGGCTCGGGGAATTCACCCCTCCACTTT.

This clone was counted many times. The chain employs TRBV14 and TRBJ2-2; D may match TRBD1 or TRBD2 (5 bases each). The germline V and J ends were trimmed by 0 bases and 4 bases, with 12 bases remaining between them. The CDR3 is 16 residues long. The germline V gene has CDR1 SGHDN and CDR2 FVKESK. This CDR3 reads CASSQDLGDSTGELFF. The CDR3 DNA reads as TGTGCCAGCAGCCAAGATTTGGGGGATTCCACCGGGGAGCTGTTTTTT.

V is TRBV7-6 and J is TRBJ2-1; TRBD2 aligns across 9 bases. The CDR3 is 15 amino acids. Germline CDR1 is SGHVS and CDR2 is FNYEAQ. J was trimmed by 9 bases and V by 2 bases; bases with no gene match: 8. CDR3: CASSLFAGGPSEQFF. The DNA for the CDR3 is TGTGCCAGCAGCTTATTTGCGGGAGGGCCTAGTGAGCAGTTCTTC.

Ten or more counts support this clone. The chain joins TRBV5-1 to TRBJ1-6; 7 bases line up with TRBD1. V gave up 0 bases and J gave up 6 bases; unmatched junction bases: 12. The CDR3 loop spans 18 amino acids. Germline CDR1 reads SGHRS; CDR2 reads YFSETQ. This CDR3 is CASSLAFRDRALNSPLHF. The CDR3 DNA follows: TGCGCCAGCAGCTTGGCATTCCGGGACAGAGCCCTTAATTCACCCCTCCACTTT. The variable domain in full, with the rest retrieved from reference TRBV5-1 and TRBJ1-6, is KAGVTQTPRYLIKTRGQQVTLSCSPISGHRSVSWYQQTPGQGLQFLFEYFSETQRNKGNFPGRFSGRQFSNSRSEMNVSTLELGDSALYLCASSLAFRDRALNSPLHFGNGTRLTVT.

This clone was counted between two and nine times. The V call is TRBV4-1, the J call TRBJ2-7; 8 bases line up with TRBD1. This CDR3 has 16 amino acids. Germline CDR1 reads MGHRA; CDR2 reads YSYEKL. The J segment lost 2 bases and the V segment lost 1 base, leaving 7 bases of the junction unmatched. CDR3 residues: CASSQAPQGAPYEQYF. CDR3 DNA sequence: TGCGCCAGCAGCCAAGCCCCCCAGGGGGCCCCCTACGAGCAGTACTTC.

This clone was observed many times. The CDR3 region is CATSRDRGEGHLTDTQYF. In DNA, the CDR3 is TGTGCCACCAGCAGAGATCGGGGAGAGGGACACCTCACAGATACGCAGTATTTT. The chain employs TRBV15 and TRBJ2-3; TRBD1 is a possible D gene (6 bases). CDR1 is LNHNV, CDR2 YYDKDF, per germline (reference sequence). The CDR3 covers 18 residues. The V and J ends lost 0 bases and 2 bases respectively, with 18 bases between them.

V is TRBV6-1 and J is TRBJ2-1, with 15 bases matching TRBD2. CDR1 and CDR2 from the germline V gene are MNHNS and SASEGT. The CDR3 is 15 residues long. V gave up 7 bases and J gave up 7 bases; unmatched junction bases: 5. The CDR3 sequence is CASTDGTSGRNEQFF. The CDR3 nucleotides are TGTGCCAGCACCGACGGGACTAGCGGGAGGAATGAGCAGTTCTTC.

This clone has at least ten counts. A junction boundary mismatches the germline segment, possibly from a read error. J is TRBJ2-1 and V is TRBV11-3, with 11 bases lining up with TRBD1. The CDR3 contains 15 residues. Germline CDR1 and CDR2: SGHNT and YENEEA. The CDR3 region is CASSEGQGASNKQFF. The CDR3 nucleotides are TGTGCCAGCAGCGAAGGACAGGGGGCAAGCAATAAGCAGTTCTTC.

This clone was observed a few times. The chain links TRBV6-1 to TRBJ1-2; TRBD1 matches 7 bases. The CDR3 sequence is 15 residues long. Germline V gene lookup returns CDR1 MNHNS and CDR2 SASEGT. Losses at the gene ends were 6 bases for V and 7 bases for J; bases not matched to a gene: 14. CDR3: CASSSYGQVSGGYTF. CDR3 in DNA: TGTGCCAGCAGCTCCTACGGACAGGTCTCTGGTGGCTACACCTTC.

Ten or more counts support this clone. The J gene is TRBJ1-1, the V gene TRBV5-4; TRBD1 agrees at 11 bases. The CDR3 is 16 residues long. CDR1 is SGHNT and CDR2 is YYREEE in the germline V gene (reference sequence). After removal of 5 bases from V and 3 bases from J, the junction contained 9 bases not matched to a gene. The CDR3 DNA sequence: TGTGCCAGCAGGGTGGGACAGGGGGTTGGGTACACTGAAGCTTTCTTT. Translated, it gives CASRVGQGVGYTEAFF.

This clone came up many times. This chain connects TRBV4-3 to TRBJ2-5; D ambiguous. Germline V lookup: CDR1 LGHNA, CDR2 YSLEER. This CDR3 contains 14 residues. Trimming left V 0 bases short and J 9 bases short, with 14 bases between. This CDR3 reads CASSQESFSGPQYF. The DNA of the CDR3 is TGCGCCAGCAGCCAAGAGAGCTTTAGTGGGCCCCAGTACTTC.

The CDR3 DNA follows: TGCAGTGCTAGAGATTCCCCTAGCGGATACGAGCAGTACTTC. It specifies CSARDSPSGYEQYF. The chain couples TRBV20-1 to TRBJ2-7, with TRBD2 identical over 7 bases. The J segment lost 4 bases and the V segment lost 0 bases, leaving 6 bases of the junction unmatched. Germline CDR1 DFQATT, CDR2 SNEGSKA (reference sequence). The CDR3 length is 14 residues.

There are many counts of this clone. The chain has TRBV10-1 and TRBJ1-5, with 8 bases fitting TRBD1. The V and J ends lost 6 bases and 5 bases, in that order; junction bases with no gene match: 6. The CDR3 is made up of 14 amino acids. Germline V lookup: CDR1 WNHNN, CDR2 SYGVQD (reference sequence). The CDR3 region has the DNA TGCGCCAGCAGAACGGACAGGGAGGATCAGCCCCAGCATTTT. Translated: CASRTDREDQPQHF.

The chain employs TRBV5-1 and TRBJ2-7; unclear D gene. The CDR3 runs 13 residues. Germline V CDR1 and CDR2: SGHRS, YFSETQ. Deletions cut 4 bases from V and 1 base from J, with 9 bases between. CDR3 amino acids: CASSPEWSYEQYF. As DNA, the CDR3 is TGCGCCAGCAGCCCCGAGTGGTCCTACGAGCAGTACTTC.

The V call is TRBV19, the J call TRBJ1-3; 7 bases match TRBD1. The CDR3 sequence is 15 residues long. Trimming cost V 4 bases and J 2 bases; bases outside gene matches: 5. The V gene's germline CDR1 is LNHDA and CDR2 SQIVND (reference sequence). DNA for the CDR3: TGTGCCAGTAGTACTACGACAGGGACTGGAAACACCATATATTTT. Amino acid sequence: CASSTTTGTGNTIYF.

This clone was counted a single time. The rearrangement links TRBV11-1 to TRBJ2-3; TRBD2 matches 9 bases. With 2 bases clipped from V and 1 base from J, the junction kept 10 bases outside the gene matches. The CDR3 is 18 amino acids. CDR1 and CDR2 (germline): SGHAT, FQDESV (reference sequence). CDR3 loop: CASSLKVRLAGRTDTQYF. CDR3 nucleotides: TGTGCCAGCAGCTTAAAAGTAAGGCTAGCGGGGCGCACAGATACGCAGTATTTT.

By share of the sample, this clone is medium-sized (0.01 to 0.1%). The chain uses TRBV24-1 and TRBJ2-1; TRBD2 agrees at 9 bases. The CDR3 runs 20 residues. V dropped 3 bases and J dropped 4; count of bases not matched to a gene: 18. CDR1 is KGHDR, CDR2 SFDVKD, per germline. The DNA for the CDR3 is TGTGCCACCAGTGATCGAACCCGCACCCCCCTAGCGGGAAGATACAATGAGCAGTTCTTC. Translation gives CATSDRTRTPLAGRYNEQFF.

This clone qualifies as medium-sized. The chain is built from TRBV11-3 and TRBJ1-1, with unresolved D. The germline gives CDR1 SGHNT, CDR2 YENEEA. V lost 3 bases, J lost 4 bases, and 12 bases lay in between. CDR3 size: 14 residues. The CDR3 loop is CASSFYRPGTEAFF. In nucleotides, the CDR3 is TGTGCCAGCAGCTTTTACAGACCCGGCACTGAAGCTTTCTTT. Full variable domain (remainder filled in from reference TRBV11-3 and TRBJ1-1): EAGVVQSPRYKIIEKKQPVAFWCNPISGHNTLYWYLQNLGQGPELLIRYENEEAVDDSQLPKDRFSAERLKGVDSTLKIQPAELGDSAVYLCASSFYRPGTEAFFGQGTRLTVV.

CDR3 bases: TGTGCCAGCAGTTGGGGGACTAGCGGGACGAATGAGCAGTTCTTC. Translating it yields CASSWGTSGTNEQFF. This chain connects TRBV6-2 or TRBV6-3 to TRBJ2-1, with 13 bases identical to TRBD2. V trimming: 4 bases; J trimming: 7 bases; junction bases outside the gene matches: 4. The germline CDR1 and CDR2 sequences are MNHEY and SVGEGT. This CDR3 is built from 15 residues.